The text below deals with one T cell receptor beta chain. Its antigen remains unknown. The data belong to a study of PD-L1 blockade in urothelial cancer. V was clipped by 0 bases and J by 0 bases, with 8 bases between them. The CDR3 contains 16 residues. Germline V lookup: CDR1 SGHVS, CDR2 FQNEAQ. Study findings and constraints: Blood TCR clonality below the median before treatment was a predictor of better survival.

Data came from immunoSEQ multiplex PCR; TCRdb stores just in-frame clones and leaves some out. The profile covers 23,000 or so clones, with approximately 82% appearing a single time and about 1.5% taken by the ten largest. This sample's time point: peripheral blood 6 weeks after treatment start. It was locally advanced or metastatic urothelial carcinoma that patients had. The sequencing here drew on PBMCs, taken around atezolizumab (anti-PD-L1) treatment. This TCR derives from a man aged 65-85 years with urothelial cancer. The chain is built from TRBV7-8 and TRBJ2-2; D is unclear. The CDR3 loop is CASSLAQTPNTGELFF. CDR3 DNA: TGTGCCAGCAGCTTAGCGCAAACACCGAACACCGGGGAGCTGTTTTTT.